This record covers a single T cell receptor (beta chain). The data stem from a study of blood T cell repertoires in COVID-19. At the level of the study: T cells, B-cell-depleted T cells, or PBMCs supplied cDNA or gDNA.

The data were produced by immunoSEQ multiplex PCR, yet TCRdb's version contains in-frame clones alone and is incomplete. The sample lists roughly 100,000 clones; 70% to 90% were seen once. The ends lost 4 bases at V and 6 bases at J; junction bases unmatched: 9. CDR3 length equals 15 residues. Germline V gene lookup returns CDR1 LGHDT and CDR2 YNNKEL (reference sequence). The TCR sequence derives from a man aged 45-65 years with active COVID-19. The material sequenced was peripheral blood. The chain carries TRBV3-1 (or the pseudogene TRBV3-2) and TRBJ2-7; the match to TRBD1 covers 10 bases. This chain's CDR3 is CASSPKGQGVFEQYF. The CDR3 DNA reads TGTGCCAGCAGCCCAAAAGGACAGGGGGTGTTCGAGCAGTACTTC.